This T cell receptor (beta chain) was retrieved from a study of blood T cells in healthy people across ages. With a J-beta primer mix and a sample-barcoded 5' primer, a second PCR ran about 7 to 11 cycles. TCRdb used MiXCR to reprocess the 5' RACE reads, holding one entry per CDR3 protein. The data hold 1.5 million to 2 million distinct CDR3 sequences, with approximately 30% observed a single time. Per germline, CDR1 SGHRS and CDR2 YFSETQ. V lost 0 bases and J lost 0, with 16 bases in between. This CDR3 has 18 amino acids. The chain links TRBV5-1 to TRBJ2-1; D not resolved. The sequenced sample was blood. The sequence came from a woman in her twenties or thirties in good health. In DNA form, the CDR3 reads TGCGCCAGCAGCTTGGAAGGCAACCAATTAAGCTCCTACAATGAGCAGTTCTTC. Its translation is CASSLEGNQLSSYNEQFF.